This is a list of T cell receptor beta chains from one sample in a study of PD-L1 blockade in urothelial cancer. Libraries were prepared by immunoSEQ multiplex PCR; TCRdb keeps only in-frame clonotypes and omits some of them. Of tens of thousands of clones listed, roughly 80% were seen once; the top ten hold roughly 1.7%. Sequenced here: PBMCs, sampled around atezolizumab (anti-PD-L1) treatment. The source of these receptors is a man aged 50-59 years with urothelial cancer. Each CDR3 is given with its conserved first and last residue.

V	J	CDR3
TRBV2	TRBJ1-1	CASGAAPRRNTEAFF
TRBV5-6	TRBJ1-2	CAGSPTGYGYTF
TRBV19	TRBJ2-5	CASSIDQETQYF
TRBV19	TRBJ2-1	CASSMTQLPDNEQFF
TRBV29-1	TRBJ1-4	CSAGQPGHMGTEKLFF
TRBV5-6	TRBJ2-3	CASSPGTDTQYF
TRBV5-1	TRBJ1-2	CASSSPGQGYGYTF
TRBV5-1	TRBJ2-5	CASSLPGLAGVQETQYF
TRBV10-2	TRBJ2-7	CASSELLRLAGGSHEQYF
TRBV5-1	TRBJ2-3	CASSLPLGGPEPQYF
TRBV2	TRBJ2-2	CASATGGANTGELFF
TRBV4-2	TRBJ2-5	CASSQGGQGGTETQYF
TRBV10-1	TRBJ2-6	CASSTGSGANVLTF
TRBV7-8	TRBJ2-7	CASSPTSGRVYEQYF
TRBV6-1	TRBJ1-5	CASSAAAGQGTQPQHF
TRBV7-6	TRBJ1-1	CASSSFGTANTEAFF
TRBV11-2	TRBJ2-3	CASSLEGTGPDTQYF
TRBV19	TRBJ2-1	CASRGSGRLSGEQFF
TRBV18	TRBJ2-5	CASSPHRGSTETQYF
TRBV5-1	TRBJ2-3	CASRPLAASTDTQYF
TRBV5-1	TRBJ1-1	CASSLGSGANTEAFF
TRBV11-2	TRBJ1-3	CASSLAMGATGNTIYF
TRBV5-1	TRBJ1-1	CASSDNTEAFF
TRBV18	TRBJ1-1	CASSQGPNTEAFF
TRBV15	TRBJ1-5	CATSRDLNQPQHF
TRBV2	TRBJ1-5	CASSDGRGHQPQHF
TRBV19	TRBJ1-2	CASSIDRGNRGGYGYTF
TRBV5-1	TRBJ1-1	CASRFGGGLNTEAFF
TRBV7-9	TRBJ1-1	CASSTGTIVEAFF
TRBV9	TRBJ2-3	CASSVSPTGTQYF
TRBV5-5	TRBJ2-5	CASVLLADTQETQYF
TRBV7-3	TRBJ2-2	CASSARVADTGELFF
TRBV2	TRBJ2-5	CASRLTGTSPKETQYF
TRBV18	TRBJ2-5	CASSFDATEETQYF
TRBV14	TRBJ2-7	CASSLSEQYF
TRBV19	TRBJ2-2	CATVDRARLSGELFF
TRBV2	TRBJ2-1	CASGQLAGGYNEQFF
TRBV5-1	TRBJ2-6	CASSLAGVGSGANVLTF
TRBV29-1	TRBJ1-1	CSAYRATEAFF
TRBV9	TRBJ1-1	CASRGVGTEAFF
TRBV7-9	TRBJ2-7	CASSLTGLAGSYEQYF
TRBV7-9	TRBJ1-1	CASSFTPNTEAFF
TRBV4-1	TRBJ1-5	CASSQDPNRANQPQHF
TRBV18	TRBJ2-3	CASSQGVGEAQYF
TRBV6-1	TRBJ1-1	CASSEFTENTEAFF
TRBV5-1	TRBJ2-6	CASSGTVLSGANVLTF
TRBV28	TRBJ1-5	CASSLGGRRQPQHF
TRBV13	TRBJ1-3	CASSTRGQGRGNTIYF
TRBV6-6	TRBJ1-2	CASSLDGGYGYTF
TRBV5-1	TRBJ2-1	CASLLGTSGRGYNEQFF
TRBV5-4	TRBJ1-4	CASSPGGNRGNEKLFF
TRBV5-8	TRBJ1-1	CASSNSKGVSATEAFF
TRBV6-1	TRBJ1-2	CATPTDYNYGYTF